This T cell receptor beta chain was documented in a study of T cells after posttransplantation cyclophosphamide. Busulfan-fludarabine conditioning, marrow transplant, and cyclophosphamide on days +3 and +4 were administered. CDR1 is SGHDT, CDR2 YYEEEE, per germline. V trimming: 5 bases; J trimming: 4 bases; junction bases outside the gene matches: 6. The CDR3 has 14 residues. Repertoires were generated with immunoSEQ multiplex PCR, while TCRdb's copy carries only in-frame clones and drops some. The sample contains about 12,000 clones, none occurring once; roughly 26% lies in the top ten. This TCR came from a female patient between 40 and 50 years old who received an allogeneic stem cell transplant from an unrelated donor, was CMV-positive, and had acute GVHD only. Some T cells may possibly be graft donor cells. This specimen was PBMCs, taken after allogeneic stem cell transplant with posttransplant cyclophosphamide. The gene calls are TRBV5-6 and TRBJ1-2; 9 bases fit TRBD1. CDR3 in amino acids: CASSRDRAVYGYTF. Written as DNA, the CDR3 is TGTGCCAGCAGTCGGGACAGGGCTGTCTATGGCTACACCTTC.